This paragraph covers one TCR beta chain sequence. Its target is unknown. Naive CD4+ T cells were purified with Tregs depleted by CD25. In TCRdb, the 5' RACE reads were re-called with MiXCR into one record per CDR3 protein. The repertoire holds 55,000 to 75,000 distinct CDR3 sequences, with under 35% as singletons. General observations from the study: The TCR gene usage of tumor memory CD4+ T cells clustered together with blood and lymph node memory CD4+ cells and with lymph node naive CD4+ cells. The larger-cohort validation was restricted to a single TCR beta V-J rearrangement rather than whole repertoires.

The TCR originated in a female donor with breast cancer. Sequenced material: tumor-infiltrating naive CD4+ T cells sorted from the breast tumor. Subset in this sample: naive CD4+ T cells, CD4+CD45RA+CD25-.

The CDR3 DNA sequence: TGTGCCAGCGGGAAGGGGGGCGACGGGTACGAGCAGTACTTC. The encoded protein is CASGKGGDGYEQYF. This chain links TRBV9 with TRBJ2-7; D is possibly TRBD1 or TRBD2 (6 bases each). Germline lookup yields CDR1 SGDLS and CDR2 YYNGEE. This CDR3 spans 14 amino acids. With 7 bases removed from V and 4 bases from J, the gap between germline ends came to 18 bases.